This is a list of T cell receptor beta chains from one sample in a study of CD8 T cells in ankylosing spondylitis. TCRdb independently ran MiXCR on the 5' RACE reads; one entry per CDR3 protein. This table holds some 130,000 distinct CDR3 sequences, roughly 8.8% found once. Sequenced: synovial fluid, either unsorted or a sorted T cell fraction (not recorded which). These receptors were collected from a male donor with ankylosing spondylitis. Both conserved end residues are part of each CDR3. D genes are given only for firm matches. Size tells how often a clone was seen (once, few, many) or the class of an expanded clone, and some rows leave it out.

j_call: TRBJ1-1
v_call: TRBV5-1
clone_size: many
d_call: NA
cdr3_nt: TGCGCCAGCAGCCAGGGAAGAGGGGTCAACACTGAAGCTTTCTTT
cdr3_aa: CASSQGRGVNTEAFF

j_call: TRBJ1-3
v_call: TRBV20-1
clone_size: few
d_call: NA
cdr3_nt: TGCAGTTTCGTAGGAAGCTCTGGAAACACCATATATTTT
cdr3_aa: CSFVGSSGNTIYF

j_call: TRBJ1-4
v_call: TRBV7-9
clone_size: NA
d_call: NA
cdr3_nt: TGTGCCAGCAGCTTCGGATCCGGCGACGGAAAACTGTTTTTT
cdr3_aa: CASSFGSGDGKLFF

j_call: TRBJ1-1
v_call: TRBV18
clone_size: NA
d_call: NA
cdr3_nt: TGTGCCAGCTCACCACCGGGGGGCCCGCAAAAGAACACTGAAGCTTTCTTT
cdr3_aa: CASSPPGGPQKNTEAFF

j_call: TRBJ1-5
v_call: TRBV7-2
clone_size: few
d_call: TRBD1
cdr3_nt: TGTGCCAGCAGCTGGGACAGGCTCAATCAGCCCCAGCATTTT
cdr3_aa: CASSWDRLNQPQHF

j_call: TRBJ2-7
v_call: TRBV28
clone_size: many
d_call: NA
cdr3_nt: TGTGCCAGCAACGTAGGGGGATCTGACGAGCAGTACTTC
cdr3_aa: CASNVGGSDEQYF

j_call: TRBJ2-1
v_call: TRBV27
clone_size: NA
d_call: TRBD1
cdr3_nt: TGTGCCAGCAGCGGCAACAGGGGGAGTATGTTCTTC
cdr3_aa: CASSGNRGSMFF

j_call: TRBJ2-1
v_call: TRBV7-2
clone_size: many
d_call: NA
cdr3_nt: TGTGCCAGCAGCTTACAGGGGGGTCCCTACAATGAGCAGTTCTTC
cdr3_aa: CASSLQGGPYNEQFF

j_call: TRBJ1-4
v_call: TRBV12-3/TRBV12-4
clone_size: many
d_call: NA
cdr3_nt: TGTGCCAGCGAGGGCGGGGCACGCGATGAAAAACTGTTTTTT
cdr3_aa: CASEGGARDEKLFF

j_call: TRBJ1-2
v_call: TRBV29-1
clone_size: many
d_call: NA
cdr3_nt: TGCAGCGTTTCATCAGGGGACGGCTACACCTTC
cdr3_aa: CSVSSGDGYTF

j_call: TRBJ2-7
v_call: TRBV27
clone_size: NA
d_call: NA
cdr3_nt: TGTGCCAGCAGACGCCTCGACTACGGCCCTCCGGGCGAGCAGTACTTC
cdr3_aa: CASRRLDYGPPGEQYF